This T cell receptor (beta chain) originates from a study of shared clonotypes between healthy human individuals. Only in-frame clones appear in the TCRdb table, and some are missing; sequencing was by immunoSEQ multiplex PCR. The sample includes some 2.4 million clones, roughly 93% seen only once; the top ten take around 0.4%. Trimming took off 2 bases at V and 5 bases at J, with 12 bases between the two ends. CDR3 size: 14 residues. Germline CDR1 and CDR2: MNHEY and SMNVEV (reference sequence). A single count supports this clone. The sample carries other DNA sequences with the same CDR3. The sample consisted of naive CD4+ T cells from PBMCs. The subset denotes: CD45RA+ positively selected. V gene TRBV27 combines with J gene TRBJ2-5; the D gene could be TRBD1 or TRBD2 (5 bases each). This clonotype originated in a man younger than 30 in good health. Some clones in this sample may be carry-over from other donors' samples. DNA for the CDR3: TGTGCCAGCAGTTTACGGCAGGGCGGGGAGACCCAGTACTTC. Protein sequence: CASSLRQGGETQYF.